A selection of T cell receptor beta chains follows, all from one sample in a study of CXCR3-negative and CXCR3-positive naive CD8 T cells. TCRdb reanalyzed the 5' RACE reads, giving one entry per CDR3 protein sequence and no DNA. The repertoire table contains about 89,000 distinct CDR3 sequences. Sample: naive CXCR3+ CD8+ T cells from blood. The receptor source for this set is a human donor in good health. Some clones in this sample may be carry-over from other donors' samples. CDR3s include the opening cysteine and the closing phenylalanine or tryptophan.

j_call v_call cdr3_aa
TRBJ2-1 TRBV28 CASKLLAASYNEQFF
TRBJ1-1 TRBV9 CASSVGSETEAFF
TRBJ2-7 TRBV14 CASSHRTGSIHEQYF
TRBJ2-6 TRBV15 CATSRDGRISGANVLTF
TRBJ2-3 TRBV20-1 CSARDWTSGGISTDTQYF
TRBJ2-1 TRBV7-6 CASSLETSGGAVNEQFF
TRBJ2-3 TRBV7-3 CASSLLGTQDTQYF
TRBJ2-7 TRBV29-1 CSVGGSYEQYF
TRBJ2-5 TRBV19 CASSIWLEETQYF
TRBJ2-7 TRBV7-9 CASSSRRQLIYEQYF
TRBJ2-7 TRBV7-9 CASSSFDEQYF
TRBJ2-1 TRBV5-1 CASSWGLEGDNEQFF
TRBJ2-7 TRBV28 CASSLIAGFYEQYF
TRBJ2-7 TRBV10-1 CATSGGDAEQYF
TRBJ2-2 TRBV5-1 CASSLARVELFF
TRBJ2-1 TRBV7-9 CASSSQVSSYNEQFF
TRBJ2-1 TRBV7-6 CASSLTGLGANEQFF
TRBJ2-3 TRBV7-6 CASSWGPEAGADTQSF
TRBJ2-1 TRBV12-5 CASGWTGANEQFF
TRBJ2-1 TRBV20-1 CSARDPMTGLEQFF
TRBJ1-3 TRBV10-3 CAITPGPSGNTIYF
TRBJ2-3 TRBV11-3 CASSFRAGTSTDTQYF
TRBJ1-6 TRBV19 CASREQVIYNSPLHF
TRBJ1-5 TRBV4-3 CASSQDFRGGNQPQHF
TRBJ2-7 TRBV6-2/TRBV6-3 CASTLDSYEQYF
TRBJ1-4 TRBV19 CASSIPATGDEKLFF
TRBJ2-2 TRBV29-1 CSVEGAWGRYTGELFF
TRBJ2-1 TRBV5-1 CASEDWDNEQFF
TRBJ2-7 TRBV12-3/TRBV12-4 CASKQIPYEQYF
TRBJ2-1 TRBV25-1 CASSESLQFNQFF
TRBJ2-3 TRBV12-3/TRBV12-4 CASRRGGDTQYF